These 5 T cell receptor beta chains were all obtained from the same sample, sequenced in a study of blood T cell repertoires in COVID-19. Sequenced by immunoSEQ multiplex PCR; TCRdb stores in-frame clones only, minus some. The sample consists of about 180,000 clones, about four fifths of them appearing once. The material sequenced was peripheral blood. The receptors come from a woman aged 60-70 years with COVID-19, enrolled during active disease.

J is TRBJ2-6 and V is TRBV12-3 or TRBV12-4; no firm D call. CDR3 length: 12 amino acids. V shed 7 bases and J shed 1 base, with 2 bases lying between them. Written as DNA, the CDR3 is TGTGCCAGCATATCTGGGGCCAACGTCCTGACTTTC. This gives the protein CASISGANVLTF.

The chain uses TRBV11-3 and TRBJ2-2, with D unclear. Germline CDR1 reads SGHNT; CDR2 reads YENEEA. This CDR3 region has 14 residues. The V gene lost 5 bases and the J gene lost 3 bases, with 10 bases spanning the gap. CDR3 sequence: CASSPRWDTGELFF. For the CDR3, the DNA is TGTGCCAGCAGCCCCAGGTGGGACACCGGGGAGCTGTTTTTT.

V is TRBV9 and J is TRBJ2-7; 8 bases align to TRBD1. The V and J ends lost 4 bases and 4 bases, in that order; junction bases with no gene match: 13. Germline loops: CDR1 SGDLS, CDR2 YYNGEE. This CDR3 spans 16 amino acids. CDR3 region: CASSPFWGTGDYEQYF. The CDR3 DNA reads TGTGCCAGCAGCCCTTTTTGGGGGACAGGAGATTACGAGCAGTACTTC.

This rearrangement joins TRBV11-3 to TRBJ2-5; D is uncertain. The germline gives CDR1 SGHNT, CDR2 YENEEA. Between the trimmed V and J ends, which lost 4 bases and 5 bases, there was a span of 11 bases. CDR3 length equals 13 residues. The CDR3 DNA is TGTGCCAGCAGCTCGCACCCGCGGGAGACCCAGTACTTC. Its translation is CASSSHPRETQYF.

V gene TRBV11-2 combines with J gene TRBJ2-3, with D possibly TRBD2 on 7 matching bases. Trimming left V 1 base short and J 3 bases short, with 11 bases between. CDR3 size: 15 residues. Germline values: CDR1 SGHAT, CDR2 FQNNGV. The CDR3, as DNA: TGTGCCAGCAGCTTAGCTGGGGGGGCTACAGATACGCAGTATTTT. It yields the protein CASSLAGGATDTQYF.